This T cell receptor (beta chain) was recovered during a study of T cell changes during pregnancy in multiple sclerosis. The CDR3 has 14 residues. V gave up 8 bases and J gave up 6 bases, with 17 bases separating them. Germline V gene sequence: CDR1 WNHNN, CDR2 SYGVQD (reference sequence). Assay used: immunoSEQ multiplex PCR; TCRdb lists only in-frame clones, some missing. The sample lists around 30,000 clones; over 85% were seen once. This chain uses TRBV10-1 with TRBJ1-5; D unclear. This sequence was found in a female donor with multiple sclerosis, enrolled in a pregnancy study. The starting material was CD8+ T cells from peripheral blood mononuclear cells, obtained in the third trimester of pregnancy. The CDR3 coding sequence is TGCGCCAGCGGAGGATGCGGTTCGGTTCAGCCCCAGCATTTT. Amino acid sequence: CASGGCGSVQPQHF.